This TCR beta chain was captured by sequencing in a study of blood T cell repertoires in COVID-19. Using immunoSEQ multiplex PCR, the repertoire was profiled, and TCRdb retains in-frame clones only, with some absent. The sample carries 65,000 to 85,000 clones, 86% recorded once. Seattle's cohort entered during active infection and was followed longitudinally. The material sequenced was peripheral blood. This sequence originates from a man older than 75 with COVID-19, enrolled during active disease.

CDR3 in amino acids: CASSLGRGAGELFF. CDR3 DNA: TGTGCCAGCAGCTTGGGGCGCGGGGCCGGGGAGCTGTTTTTT. The V call is TRBV7-2, the J call TRBJ2-2; possible D gene TRBD2, 6 bases. The germline V gene encodes CDR1 SGHTA and CDR2 FQGNSA. This CDR3 contains 14 residues. The V end lost 3 bases, the J end lost 6 bases, and 11 bases lay between the germline ends. Using reference TRBV7-2 and TRBJ2-2 for the parts outside the CDR3, the full variable domain is GAGVSQSPSNKVTEKGKDVELRCDPISGHTALYWYRQSLGQGLEFLIYFQGNSAPDKSGLPSDRFSAERTGGSVSTLTIQRTQQEDSAVYLCASSLGRGAGELFFGEGSRLTVL.